The sequence of this TCR beta chain was determined in a study of post-analysis software for immune sequencing data. Study at large: Both relapsing-remitting and secondary progressive multiple sclerosis featured among the disease courses, as did progressive-relapsing multiple sclerosis. Findings and caveats of the study: Patients used about 5 TRBV segments, including TRBV5-6, TRBV5-1 and TRBV20-1, more often than controls.

TCR beta cDNA libraries included unique molecular identifiers. TCRdb re-called the PCR reads with MiXCR, one entry per CDR3 protein. The sample has roughly 620,000 distinct CDR3 sequences; 44% are singletons. Germline lookup yields CDR1 MGHRA and CDR2 YSYEKL. After removal of 3 bases from V and 1 base from J, the junction contained 8 bases not matched to a gene. This CDR3 region has 17 residues. A word on this clonotype: Its antigen is as yet unknown.

The chain has TRBV4-1 and TRBJ2-5, with TRBD1 matching 10 bases. Sequencing was carried out using blood. This sequence originates from a girl aged 5-17 years with multiple sclerosis. The CDR3 DNA sequence: TGCGCCAGCAGCCAGGTGCCGGGACAGGGGCCCCAAGAGACCCAGTACTTC. Translation: CASSQVPGQGPQETQYF.